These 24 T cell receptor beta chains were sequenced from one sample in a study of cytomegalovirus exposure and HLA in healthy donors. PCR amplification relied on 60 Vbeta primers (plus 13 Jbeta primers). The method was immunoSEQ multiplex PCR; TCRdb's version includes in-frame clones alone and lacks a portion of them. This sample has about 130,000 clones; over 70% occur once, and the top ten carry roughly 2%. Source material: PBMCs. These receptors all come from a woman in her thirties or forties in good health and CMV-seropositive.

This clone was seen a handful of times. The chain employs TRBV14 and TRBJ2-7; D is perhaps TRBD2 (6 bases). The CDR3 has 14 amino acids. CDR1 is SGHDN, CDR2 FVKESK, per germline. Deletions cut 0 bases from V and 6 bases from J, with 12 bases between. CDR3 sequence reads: CASSQDYGGSEQYF. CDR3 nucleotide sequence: TGTGCCAGCAGCCAAGATTACGGGGGAAGCGAGCAGTACTTC.

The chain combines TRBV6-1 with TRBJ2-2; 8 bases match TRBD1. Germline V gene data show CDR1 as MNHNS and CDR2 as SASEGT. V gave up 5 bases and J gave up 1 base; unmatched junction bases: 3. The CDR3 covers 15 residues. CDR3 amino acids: CASSMGQVNTGELFF. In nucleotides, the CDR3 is TGTGCCAGCAGTATGGGACAGGTGAACACCGGGGAGCTGTTTTTT.

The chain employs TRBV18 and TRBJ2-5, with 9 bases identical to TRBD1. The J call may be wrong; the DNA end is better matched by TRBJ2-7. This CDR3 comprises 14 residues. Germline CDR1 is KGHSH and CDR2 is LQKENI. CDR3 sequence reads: CASSPPGTGPEQYF. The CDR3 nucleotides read TGTGCCAGCTCACCCCCTGGGACAGGGCCCGAGCAGTACTTC.

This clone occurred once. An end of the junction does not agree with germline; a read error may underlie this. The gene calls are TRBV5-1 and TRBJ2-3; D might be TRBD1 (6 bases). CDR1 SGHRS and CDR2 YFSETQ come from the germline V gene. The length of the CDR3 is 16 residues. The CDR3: CASSLGDTLPTGTQYF. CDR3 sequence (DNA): TGCGCCAGCAGCTTGGGGGACACCTTGCCCACAGGTACGCAGTATTTT. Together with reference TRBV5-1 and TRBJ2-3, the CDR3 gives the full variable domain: KAGVTQTPRYLIKTRGQQVTLSCSPISGHRSVSWYQQTPGQGLQFLFEYFSETQRNKGNFPGRFSGRQFSNSRSEMNVSTLELGDSALYLCASSLGDTLPTGTQYFGPGTRLTVL.

The CDR3 spells CNTGGPYEQYF. CDR3 DNA sequence: TGCAACACAGGGGGTCCCTACGAGCAGTACTTC. The chain has TRBV20-1 and TRBJ2-7, with 8 bases lining up with TRBD1. CDR1 is DFQATT, CDR2 SNEGSKA, per germline (reference sequence). The CDR3 has 11 residues.

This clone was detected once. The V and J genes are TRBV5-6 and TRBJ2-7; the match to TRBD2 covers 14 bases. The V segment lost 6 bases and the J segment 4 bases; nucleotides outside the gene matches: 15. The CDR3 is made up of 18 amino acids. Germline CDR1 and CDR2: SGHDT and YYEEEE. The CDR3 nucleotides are TGTGCCAGCACCAGAGGTGGGACTAGCGGGGGATCGGTTTACGAGCAGTACTTC. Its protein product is CASTRGGTSGGSVYEQYF. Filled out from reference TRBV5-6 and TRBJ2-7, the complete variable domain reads DAGVTQSPTHLIKTRGQQVTLRCSPKSGHDTVSWYQQALGQGPQFIFQYYEEEERQRGNFPDRFSGHQFPNYSSELNVNALLLGDSALYLCASTRGGTSGGSVYEQYFGPGTRLTVT.

The CDR3 spells CASSSPKSRQPQHF. In DNA form, the CDR3 reads TGTGCCAGCAGTTCACCCAAATCGCGCCAGCCCCAGCATTTT. The V call is TRBV28, the J call TRBJ1-5; no definite D call. Trimming pared 4 bases from V and 7 bases from J, leaving 14 bases between. The CDR3 has 14 residues. CDR1 and CDR2 from the germline V gene are MDHEN and SYDVKM.

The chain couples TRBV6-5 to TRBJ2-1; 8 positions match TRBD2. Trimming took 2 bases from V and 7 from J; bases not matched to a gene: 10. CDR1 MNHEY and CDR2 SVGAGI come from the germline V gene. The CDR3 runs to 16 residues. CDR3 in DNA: TGTGCCAGCAGTTACCTAGGACTAGCTAGAACAAATGAGCAGTTCTTC. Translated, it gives CASSYLGLARTNEQFF.

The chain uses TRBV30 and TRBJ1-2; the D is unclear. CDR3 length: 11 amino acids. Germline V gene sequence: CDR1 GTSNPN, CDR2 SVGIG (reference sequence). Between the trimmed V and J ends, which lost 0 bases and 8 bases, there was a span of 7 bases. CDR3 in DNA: TGTGCCTGGAGTGTCACAGAGGGCTACACCTTC. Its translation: CAWSVTEGYTF.

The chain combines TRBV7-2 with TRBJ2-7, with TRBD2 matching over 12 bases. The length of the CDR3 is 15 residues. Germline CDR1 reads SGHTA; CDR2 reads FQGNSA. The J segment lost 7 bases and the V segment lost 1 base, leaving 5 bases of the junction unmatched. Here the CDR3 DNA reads TGTGCCAGCAGCTTAGGTCGACTAGCGGGAGAAGAGCAGTACTTC. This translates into CASSLGRLAGEEQYF. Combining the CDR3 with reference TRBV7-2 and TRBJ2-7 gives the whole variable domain GAGVSQSPSNKVTEKGKDVELRCDPISGHTALYWYRQSLGQGLEFLIYFQGNSAPDKSGLPSDRFSAERTGGSVSTLTIQRTQQEDSAVYLCASSLGRLAGEEQYFGPGTRLTVT.

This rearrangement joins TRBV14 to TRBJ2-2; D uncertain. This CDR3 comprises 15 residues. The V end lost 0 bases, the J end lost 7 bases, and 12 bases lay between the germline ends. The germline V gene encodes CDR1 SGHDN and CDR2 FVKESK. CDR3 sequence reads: CASSQDAPSNGELFF. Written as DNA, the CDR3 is TGTGCCAGCAGCCAAGATGCCCCGAGCAACGGGGAGCTGTTTTTT.

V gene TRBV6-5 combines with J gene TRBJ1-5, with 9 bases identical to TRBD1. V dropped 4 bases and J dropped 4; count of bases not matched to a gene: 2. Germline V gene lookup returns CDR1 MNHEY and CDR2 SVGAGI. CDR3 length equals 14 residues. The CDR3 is CASSSGTGNQPQHF. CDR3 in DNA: TGTGCCAGCAGTTCCGGGACAGGGAATCAGCCCCAGCATTTT.

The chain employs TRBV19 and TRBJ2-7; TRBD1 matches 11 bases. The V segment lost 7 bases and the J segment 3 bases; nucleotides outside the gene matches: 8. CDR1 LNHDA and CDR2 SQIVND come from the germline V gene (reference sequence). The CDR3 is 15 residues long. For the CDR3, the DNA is TGTGCCAGTAAGCCAACCGGGACAGGGGGCTACGAGCAGTACTTC. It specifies CASKPTGTGGYEQYF.

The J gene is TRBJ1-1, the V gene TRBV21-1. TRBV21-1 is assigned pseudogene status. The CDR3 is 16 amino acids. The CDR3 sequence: CASSKRAEGPNTEAFF. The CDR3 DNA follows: TGTGCCAGCAGCAAGAGGGCGGAGGGGCCGAACACTGAAGCTTTCTTT.

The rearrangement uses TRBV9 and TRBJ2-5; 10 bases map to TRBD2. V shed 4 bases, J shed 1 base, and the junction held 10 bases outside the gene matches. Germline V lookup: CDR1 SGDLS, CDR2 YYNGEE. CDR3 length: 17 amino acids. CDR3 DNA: TGTGCCAGCAGCCCTGGCCTACTAGCGGGGTCCCAAGAGACCCAGTACTTC. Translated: CASSPGLLAGSQETQYF. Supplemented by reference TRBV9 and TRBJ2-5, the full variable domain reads DSGVTQTPKHLITATGQRVTLRCSPRSGDLSVYWYQQSLDQGLQFLIQYYNGEERAKGNILERFSAQQFPDLHSELNLSSLELGDSALYFCASSPGLLAGSQETQYFGPGTRLLVL.

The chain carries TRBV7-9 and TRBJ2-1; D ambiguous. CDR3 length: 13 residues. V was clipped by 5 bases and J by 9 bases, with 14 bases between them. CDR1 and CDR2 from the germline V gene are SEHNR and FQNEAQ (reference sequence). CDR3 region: CASSLTDYIEQFF. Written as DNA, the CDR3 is TGTGCCAGCAGCCTGACTGATTATATTGAGCAGTTCTTC.

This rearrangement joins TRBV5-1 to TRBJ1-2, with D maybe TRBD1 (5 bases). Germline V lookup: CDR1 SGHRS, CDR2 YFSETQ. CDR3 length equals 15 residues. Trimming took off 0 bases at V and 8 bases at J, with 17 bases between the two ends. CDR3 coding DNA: TGCGCCAGCAGCTTGGGGGCAGGGAGGTCATACGGCTACACCTTC. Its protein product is CASSLGAGRSYGYTF. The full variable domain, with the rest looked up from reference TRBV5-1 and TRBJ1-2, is KAGVTQTPRYLIKTRGQQVTLSCSPISGHRSVSWYQQTPGQGLQFLFEYFSETQRNKGNFPGRFSGRQFSNSRSEMNVSTLELGDSALYLCASSLGAGRSYGYTFGSGTRLTVV.

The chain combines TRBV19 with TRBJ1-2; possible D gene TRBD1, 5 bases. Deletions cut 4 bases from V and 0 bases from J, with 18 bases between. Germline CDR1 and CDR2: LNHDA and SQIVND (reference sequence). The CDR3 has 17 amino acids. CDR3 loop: CASSSRRQLPPNYGYTF. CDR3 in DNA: TGTGCCAGTAGTAGCCGCCGACAGTTACCACCTAACTATGGCTACACCTTC. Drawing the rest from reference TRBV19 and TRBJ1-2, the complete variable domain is DGGITQSPKYLFRKEGQNVTLSCEQNLNHDAMYWYRQDPGQGLRLIYYSQIVNDFQKGDIAEGYSVSREKKESFPLTVTSAQKNPTAFYLCASSSRRQLPPNYGYTFGSGTRLTVV.

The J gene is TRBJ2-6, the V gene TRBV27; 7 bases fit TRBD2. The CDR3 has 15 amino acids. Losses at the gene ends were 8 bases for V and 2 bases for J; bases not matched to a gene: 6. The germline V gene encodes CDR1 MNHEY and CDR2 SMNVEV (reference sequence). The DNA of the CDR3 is TGTGCCAGCGGACCCCGGGGGGCTGGGGCCAACGTCCTGACTTTC. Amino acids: CASGPRGAGANVLTF.

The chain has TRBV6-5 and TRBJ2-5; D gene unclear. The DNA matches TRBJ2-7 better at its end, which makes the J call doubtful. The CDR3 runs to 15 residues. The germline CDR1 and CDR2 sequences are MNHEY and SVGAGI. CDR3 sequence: CASSLNVFDSYEQYF. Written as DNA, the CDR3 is TGTGCCAGCAGTTTAAACGTCTTCGACTCCTACGAGCAGTACTTC.

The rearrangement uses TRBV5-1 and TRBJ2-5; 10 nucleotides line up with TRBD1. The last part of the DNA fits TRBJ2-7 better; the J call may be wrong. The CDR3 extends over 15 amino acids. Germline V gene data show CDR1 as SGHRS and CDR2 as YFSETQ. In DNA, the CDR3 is TGCGCCAGCAGCCTTCCCGGGACAGGGGAAAACGAGCAGTACTTC. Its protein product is CASSLPGTGENEQYF.

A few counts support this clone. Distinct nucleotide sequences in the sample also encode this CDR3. The CDR3 here is CASSQGTGGYEQYF. CDR3 nucleotide sequence: TGTGCCAGCTCACAAGGGACAGGGGGCTACGAGCAGTACTTC. The rearrangement uses TRBV18 and TRBJ2-7; 11 bases align to TRBD1. The CDR3 loop spans 14 amino acids. Trimming cost V 4 bases and J 3 bases; bases outside gene matches: 2. Germline V gene sequence: CDR1 KGHSH, CDR2 LQKENI.

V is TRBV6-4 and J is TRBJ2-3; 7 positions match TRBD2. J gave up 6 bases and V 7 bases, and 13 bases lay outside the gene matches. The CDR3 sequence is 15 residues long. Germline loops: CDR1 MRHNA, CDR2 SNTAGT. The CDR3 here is CASICCSGPSDTQYF. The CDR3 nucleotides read TGTGCCAGCATTTGTTGTAGCGGGCCGTCTGATACGCAGTATTTT.

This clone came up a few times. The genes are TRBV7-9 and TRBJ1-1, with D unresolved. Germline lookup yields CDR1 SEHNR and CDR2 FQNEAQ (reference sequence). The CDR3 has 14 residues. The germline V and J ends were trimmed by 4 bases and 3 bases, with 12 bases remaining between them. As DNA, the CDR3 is TGTGCCAGCAGCTCCGGGGTTCAGGACACTGAAGCTTTCTTT. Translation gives CASSSGVQDTEAFF.